This TCR beta chain was recovered during a study of T cells in Graves' hyperthyroidism and ophthalmopathy. General study points: Blood also showed most of the thyroid clonotypes that were expanded above 0.001.

V gave up 1 base and J gave up 1 base; unmatched junction bases: 1. Germline V gene lookup returns CDR1 SNHLY and CDR2 FYNNEI. CDR3 length: 14 amino acids. Regions amplified from RNA transcripts were the TCR beta CDR3 regions. When the TCR CDR3 underwent first-round RT-PCR, the HTBI primer set was used. TCRdb re-called the multiplex PCR reads through MiXCR, storing one row per CDR3 protein. The table lists more than 450,000 distinct CDR3 sequences, roughly 21% of them singletons. Comment on this clonotype: As yet, its antigen is unknown.

This TCR came from a man aged 40-55 years with Graves' ophthalmopathy. The chain links TRBV2 to TRBJ2-7; 7 nucleotides agree with TRBD1. Material: blood. As DNA, the CDR3 is TGTGCCAGCAGTGAAGGGGGACAGTCCTACGAGCAGTACTTC. Translating it yields CASSEGGQSYEQYF.